This T cell receptor (beta chain) was observed in a study of T cell repertoires in cytomegalovirus infection (dated by TCRdb to about 2019). Regarding the complete study: Donor HLA type was relevant to the analysis, as public TCR beta signatures indicated carriage of CMV infection together with the matching HLA type.

Sequenced using an Illumina HiSeq 1500. TCRdb's own reprocessing of the public reads used fastp at Q25 and MiXCR and kept productive beta chains. One record per CDR3 amino acid sequence lists the most common genes and DNA. The sample table holds roughly 190,000 distinct CDR3 sequences, of which roughly 9% were seen once. Together, the top ten hold 4.6% of the sample. The CDR3 starts with the cysteine, ends with the phenylalanine, and has 15 residues. The kept DNA is CDR3 alone, 45 bases in frame from the first base. V sheds 6 bases and J sheds 5 bases, leaving 19 bases between their ends. The CDR1 and CDR2 encoded by the germline V gene are MNHEY and SVGEGT. This clonotype was seen ten or more times. The specificity of this receptor is unknown. Per-base qualities were not stored, and no clone one base away is much larger. What the work shows at the level of the full study, not this receptor alone: The ex vivo response was dominated by HLA-C-restricted CMV-specific TCR beta clonotypes, which also provided the single most frequent clonotype in two of eight donors. In both this cohort and an independent approximately 400-donor cohort, the cumulative frequency of public TCR beta family members distinguished carriers of CMV infection plus the relevant HLA type.

The chain employs TRBV6-2 or TRBV6-3 and TRBJ2-5, with TRBD1 perhaps the D gene, on 6 matching bases. The sample consisted of PBMCs. The TCR was taken from a human donor in good health (CMV status not recorded). Some clones in this sample may be carry-over from other donors' samples. CDR3 protein: CASRDHREIVETQYF. The nucleotide sequence is TGTGCCAGCAGGGACCACAGGGAGATCGTCGAGACCCAGTACTTC.